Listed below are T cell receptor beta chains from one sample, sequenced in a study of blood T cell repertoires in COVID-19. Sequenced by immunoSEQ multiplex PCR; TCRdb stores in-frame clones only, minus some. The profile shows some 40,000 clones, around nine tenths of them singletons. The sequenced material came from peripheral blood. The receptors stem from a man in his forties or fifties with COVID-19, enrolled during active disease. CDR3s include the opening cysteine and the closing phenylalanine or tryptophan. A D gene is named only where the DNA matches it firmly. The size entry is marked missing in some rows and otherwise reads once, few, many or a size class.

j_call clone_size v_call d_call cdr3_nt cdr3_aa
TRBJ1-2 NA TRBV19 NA TGTGCCACCAGGGGAGGGCGGGTCGTCGGCTACACCTTC CATRGGRVVGYTF
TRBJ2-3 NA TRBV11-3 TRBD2 TGTGCCAGCAGTAAAAGGACTAGCGGGAGCGCAGATACGCAGTATTTT CASSKRTSGSADTQYF
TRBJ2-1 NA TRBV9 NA TGTGCCAGCAGCGCGGACTGGCGGGGATACAATGAGCAGTTCTTC CASSADWRGYNEQFF
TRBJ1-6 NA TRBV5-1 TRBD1 TGCGCCAGCAGCTTCAACTCCGGGACAGATTCACCCCTCCACTTT CASSFNSGTDSPLHF
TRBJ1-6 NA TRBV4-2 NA TGTGCCAGCAGCCAAGATCCCCAGGGCCGAATGTCCTATAATTCACCCCTCCACTTT CASSQDPQGRMSYNSPLHF
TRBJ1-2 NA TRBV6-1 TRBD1 TGTGCCAGCAGTGCAGTTCTGGGGGACAGAGCTAACTATGGCTACACCTTC CASSAVLGDRANYGYTF
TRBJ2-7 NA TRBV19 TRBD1 TGTGCCAGTAGTACGGACAGGGTAGGCGACGAGCAGTACTTC CASSTDRVGDEQYF
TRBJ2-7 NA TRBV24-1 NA TGTGCCACCAGTGACCTGAAAAAACAGGGTGTACCCTACGAGCAGTACTTC CATSDLKKQGVPYEQYF
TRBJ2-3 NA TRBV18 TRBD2 TGTGCCAGCTCACCGGGACTAGAAGGCACAGATACGCAGTATTTT CASSPGLEGTDTQYF
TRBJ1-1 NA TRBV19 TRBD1 TGTGCCAGTAGTCCCAGACAGGGGAATACTGAAGCTTTCTTT CASSPRQGNTEAFF
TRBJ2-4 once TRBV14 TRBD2 TGTGCCAGCAGCCAAGTCCACCAAGCGGGAGGTGGAAACATTCAGTACTTC CASSQVHQAGGGNIQYF
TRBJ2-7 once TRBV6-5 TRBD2 TGTGCCAGCAGTTACAGACTAGCGGGAGTATCCGAGCAGTACTTC CASSYRLAGVSEQYF
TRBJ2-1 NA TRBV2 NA TGTGCCAGCAGATACTACGGGAGAGGAGATGAGCAGTTCTTC CASRYYGRGDEQFF
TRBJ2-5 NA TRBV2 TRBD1 TGTGCCAGCACCCTGACAGGGGGCCAAGAGACCCAGTACTTC CASTLTGGQETQYF
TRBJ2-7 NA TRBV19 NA TGTGCCAGTAGTCCTTCCTCCCCGCCAGCCTACGAGCAGTACTTC CASSPSSPPAYEQYF
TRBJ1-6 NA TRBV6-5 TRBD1 TGTGCCAGCAGTTATGATTGGCAGGGGGCTTCACCCCTCCACTTT CASSYDWQGASPLHF
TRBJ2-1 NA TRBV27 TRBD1 TGTGCCAGCAGTTCGCCCTTCCGGGACAGGGTTATGGGTGAGCAGTTCTTC CASSSPFRDRVMGEQFF
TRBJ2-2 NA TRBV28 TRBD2 TGTGCCAGCAGTTTAGCGGGAGGGAACACCGGGGAGCTGTTTTTT CASSLAGGNTGELFF
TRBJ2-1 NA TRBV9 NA TGTGCCAGCACCAAGGGGGGGAATGAGCAGTTCTTC CASTKGGNEQFF
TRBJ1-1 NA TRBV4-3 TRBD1 TGCGCCAGCAGCCAAGCTACAGGGGGCACTGAAGCTTTCTTT CASSQATGGTEAFF
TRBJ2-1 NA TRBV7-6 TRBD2 TGTGCCAGCAGCCGCACCTCGGCCGGGACTAGCGAGTACAATGAGCAGTTCTTC CASSRTSAGTSEYNEQFF
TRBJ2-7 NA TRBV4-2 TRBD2 TGTGCCAGCAGCCAAGCGGGACTAGCGGGAGGCCGTAGCTCCTACGAGCAGTACTTC CASSQAGLAGGRSSYEQYF
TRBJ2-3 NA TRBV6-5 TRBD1 TGTGCCAGCAGTTCTCAGGGGGCCGCAACAGATACGCAGTATTTT CASSSQGAATDTQYF
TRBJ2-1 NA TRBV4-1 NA TGCGCCAGCAGCCTAGGGGGCGGGGGGCGAGGCGCGGAGCAGTTCTTC CASSLGGGGRGAEQFF
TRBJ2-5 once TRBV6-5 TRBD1 TGTGCCAGCAGTCGTACAGGGGGGTCACAAGAGACCCAGTACTTC CASSRTGGSQETQYF
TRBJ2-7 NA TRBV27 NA TGTGCCAGCAGTCCCCTGCTAAAAGGGGCCTACGAGCAGTACTTC CASSPLLKGAYEQYF
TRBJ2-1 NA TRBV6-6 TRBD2 TGTGCCAGCAGTTACGGGCTAGCGGGAGCTAATGAGCAGTTCTTC CASSYGLAGANEQFF
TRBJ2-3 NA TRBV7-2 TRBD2 TGTGCCAGCAGCTTCCGGACTAGCGGGAGGACAGATACGCAGTATTTT CASSFRTSGRTDTQYF
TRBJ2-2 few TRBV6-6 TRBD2 TGTGCCAGCAGCCGACTAGCGGGAGGGTCCACAAACACCGGGGAGCTGTTTTTT CASSRLAGGSTNTGELFF
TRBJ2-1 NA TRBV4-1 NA TGCGCCAGCAGCCAAGACGGAGACAATGAGCAGTTCTTC CASSQDGDNEQFF
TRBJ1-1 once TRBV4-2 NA TGTGCCAGCAGCCAAGAAGGGGGGAACACTGAAGCTTTCTTT CASSQEGGNTEAFF
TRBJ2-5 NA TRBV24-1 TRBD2 TGTGCCACAGCGGGAGAGGGGGAGACCCAGTACTTC CATAGEGETQYF
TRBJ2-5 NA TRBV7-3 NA TGTGCCAGCAGCTTGCGCGGGGAGGCTCAAGGAAGAGAGACCCAGTACTTC CASSLRGEAQGRETQYF
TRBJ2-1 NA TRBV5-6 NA TGTGCCAGCAGCTTACAAGCGGGCCGCTCCTACAATGAGCAGTTCTTC CASSLQAGRSYNEQFF
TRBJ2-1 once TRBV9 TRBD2 TGTGCCAGCAGCGTAGAAGGGACTAGGGTCAATGAGCAGTTCTTC CASSVEGTRVNEQFF
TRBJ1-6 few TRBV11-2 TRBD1 TGTGCCAGCAGCTTAGGGGACAGGGGGCATTCACCCCTCCACTTT CASSLGDRGHSPLHF
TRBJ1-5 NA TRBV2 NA TGTGCCAGCAGCTACACAGAAAATCAGCCCCAGCATTTT CASSYTENQPQHF
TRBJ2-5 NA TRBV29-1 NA TGCAGCGTTACCGGCAGGGGTAACCAAGAGACCCAGTACTTC CSVTGRGNQETQYF
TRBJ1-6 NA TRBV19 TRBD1 TGTGCCAGTAGTTCCCGGCAGGACAGGGCTATTCGTTCACCCCTCCACTTT CASSSRQDRAIRSPLHF
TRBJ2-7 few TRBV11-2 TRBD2 TGTGCCAGCAGCCTCACAGCGGGGGACTCCTACGAGCAGTACTTC CASSLTAGDSYEQYF
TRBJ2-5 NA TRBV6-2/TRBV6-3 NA TGTGCCAGCAGTGCTAGCGTAGGAGAGACCCAGTACTTC CASSASVGETQYF
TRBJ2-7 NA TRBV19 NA TGTGCCAGTAGTTTCCCGAGGGCGGCAAGGTACGAGCAGTACTTC CASSFPRAARYEQYF
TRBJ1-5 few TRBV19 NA TGTGCCAGTAGTGTCGGGAATCAGCCCCAGCATTTT CASSVGNQPQHF
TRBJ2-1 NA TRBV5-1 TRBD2 TGCGCCAGCAGCTCTAGACTAGCGGGCGGGAATGAGCAGTTCTTC CASSSRLAGGNEQFF
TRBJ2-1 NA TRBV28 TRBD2 TGTGCCAGCAGTTTAATAGGCGGGAGATACAATGAGCAGTTCTTC CASSLIGGRYNEQFF
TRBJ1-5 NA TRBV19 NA TGTGCCAGTAGGGACAGCATTAATCAGCCCCAGCATTTT CASRDSINQPQHF
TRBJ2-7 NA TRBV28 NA TGTGCCAGCAGACCCCTCCCGACGGGTGCCTCGTACGAGCAGTACTTC CASRPLPTGASYEQYF
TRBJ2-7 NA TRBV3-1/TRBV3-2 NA TGTGCCAGCAGCCGAAGGTTCTCCGGGGTCGAGCAGTACTTC CASSRRFSGVEQYF
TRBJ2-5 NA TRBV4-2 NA TGTGCCAGCAGCCAAGAACGCCAATGGGGCCGCGAGACCCAGTACTTC CASSQERQWGRETQYF
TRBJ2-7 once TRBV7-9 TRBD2 TGTGCCAGCAGCACCACTAGCGGGAGGGCCCAGGACGAGCAGTACTTC CASSTTSGRAQDEQYF
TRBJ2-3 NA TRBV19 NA TGTGCCAGTAGTGCTGGCGTCGGGACTTATAGCACAGATACGCAGTATTTT CASSAGVGTYSTDTQYF
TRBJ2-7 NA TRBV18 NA TGTGCCAGCTCACCAAGGCAATCGGGGAAGAGCTCCTACGAGCAGTACTTC CASSPRQSGKSSYEQYF
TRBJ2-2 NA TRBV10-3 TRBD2 TGTGCCACCAGCGCCTCGGCGGGAGGGGCCTCCACCGGGGAGCTGTTTTTT CATSASAGGASTGELFF